Described below is a single T cell receptor (beta chain) sequence and its context. The antigen is unknown. Donors comprised healthy HIV-negative adults lacking recent acute infections or vaccinations. This record belongs to a study of shared clonotypes between healthy human individuals. Turning to the study itself: Each donor's CD8 memory used one plate, CD8 naive two, each CD4 subset three.

The study, taken as a whole, reports: Sequencing depth was expected to influence donor clonotype sharing.

This CDR3 has 15 amino acids. Germline loops: CDR1 SEHNR, CDR2 FQNEAQ (reference sequence). V was cut by 2 bases and J by 5 bases, with 13 bases left in between. The authors loaded 150 to 250 ng DNA, 25,000 to 30,000 T cell genomes, into sorted-subset replicate PCRs. Generated by immunoSEQ multiplex PCR, the TCRdb table keeps only in-frame clones and is missing some. The sample contains more than 850,000 clones, around three quarters of which appear only once. The J gene is TRBJ2-1, the V gene TRBV7-9; D might be TRBD2 (5 bases). The TCR was taken from a man between 18 and 29 years old in good health. Some clones in this sample may be carry-over from other donors' samples. Sequenced: memory CD4+ T cells from PBMCs. Subset indicated: CD45RA-negative fraction. CDR3 sequence (DNA): TGTGCCAGCAGCTTAATGGGAGAAGTTAACAATGAGCAGTTCTTC. Translating gives CASSLMGEVNNEQFF. The full variable domain, rest sourced from reference TRBV7-9 and TRBJ2-1, is DTGVSQNPRHKITKRGQNVTFRCDPISEHNRLYWYRQTLGQGPEFLTYFQNEAQLEKSRLLSDRFSAERPKGSFSTLEIQRTEQGDSAMYLCASSLMGEVNNEQFFGPGTRLTVL.